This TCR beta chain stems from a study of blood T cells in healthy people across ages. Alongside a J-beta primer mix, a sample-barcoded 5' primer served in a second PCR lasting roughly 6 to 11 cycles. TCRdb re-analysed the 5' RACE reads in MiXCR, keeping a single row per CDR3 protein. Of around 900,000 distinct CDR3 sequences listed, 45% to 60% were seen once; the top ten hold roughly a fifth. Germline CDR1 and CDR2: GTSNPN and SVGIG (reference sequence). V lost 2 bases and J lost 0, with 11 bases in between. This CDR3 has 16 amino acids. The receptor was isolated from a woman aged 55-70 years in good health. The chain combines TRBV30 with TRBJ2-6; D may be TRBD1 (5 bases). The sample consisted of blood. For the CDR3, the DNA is TGTGCCTGGAGTTCAGGGTTGGGCTCTGGGGCCAACGTCCTGACTTTC. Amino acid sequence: CAWSSGLGSGANVLTF. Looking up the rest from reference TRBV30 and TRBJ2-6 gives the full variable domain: SQTIHQWPATLVQPVGSPLSLECTVEGTSNPNLYWYRQAAGRGLQLLFYSVGIGQISSEVPQNLSASRPQDRQFILSSKKLLLSDSGFYLCAWSSGLGSGANVLTFGAGSRLTVL.